These T cell receptor beta chains were read from a single sample in a study of shared clonotypes between healthy human individuals. The protocol was immunoSEQ multiplex PCR, while the TCRdb copy is restricted to in-frame clones and leaves out a portion. The sample holds about 680,000 clones, approximately 73% seen once. Sequencing was done on a sample of memory CD4+ T cells sorted from blood. The receptors here all came from a woman younger than 45 in good health. Each CDR3 is given without its conserved first and last residue. Size tells how often a clone was seen (once, few, many) or the class of an expanded clone, and some rows leave it out.

v_gene	abundance	j_gene	CDR3aa
TRBV7-9	-	TRBJ2-4	ASSLDGPGPEDIQY
TRBV28	-	TRBJ1-1	ASSLGGRYEAF
TRBV6-5	-	TRBJ2-1	ASSPSAGSYNEQF
TRBV9	-	TRBJ2-7	ASSVALNEQY
TRBV6-1	-	TRBJ1-6	ASGEGQKINSPLH
TRBV4-1	once	TRBJ2-5	ASSTGTAGGTQY
TRBV5-4	-	TRBJ2-7	ASSLPSGDRGLGEQY
TRBV4-2	-	TRBJ1-4	ASSQIPGQGARGEKLF
TRBV10-3	-	TRBJ2-7	AISGGAPYEQY
TRBV5-1	-	TRBJ2-7	ASSLAPGLSSSYEQY
TRBV5-5	-	TRBJ2-5	ASSLQLGQGEETQY
TRBV5-1	-	TRBJ1-2	ASSNGQPGLYGYT
TRBV7-6	-	TRBJ2-5	ASSLVRGPPQETQY
TRBV28	few	TRBJ2-7	ASKRTASYEQY
TRBV29-1	-	TRBJ1-1	SVEGSWTEAF
TRBV30	-	TRBJ2-3	AWGVGVHAVDTQY
TRBV27	-	TRBJ2-7	ASSHGPYEQY
TRBV28	-	TRBJ2-4	ATTTGLAKNIQY
TRBV28	-	TRBJ2-2	ASIQSGGGTGELF
TRBV29-1	-	TRBJ2-7	SVVRGKYEQY
TRBV19	many	TRBJ2-3	ASSNPGDNTQY
TRBV7-8	-	TRBJ2-2	ASSPRYGGGGAGELF
TRBV2	many	TRBJ1-1	ASRGQAHTEAF
TRBV29-1	-	TRBJ1-1	SVVGLGDTEAF
TRBV7-9	-	TRBJ2-7	ASSPPLGQGGFHEQY
TRBV7-8	-	TRBJ2-2	ASSPGGELF